This is a list of T cell receptor beta chains from one sample in a study of blood T cell repertoires in COVID-19. Repertoires were generated with immunoSEQ multiplex PCR, while TCRdb's copy carries only in-frame clones and drops some. The data show 250,000 to 300,000 clones, 65% to 90% seen once. The sequenced sample was peripheral blood. Receptors were obtained from a woman in her 70s with COVID-19, enrolled during active disease. The CDR3 runs from the conserved cysteine through the conserved F or W. The D gene is left open where the match is weak. Expanded clones get a size class; other rows say once, few or many, or leave the size out.

j_call,v_call,clone_size,d_call,cdr3_aa,cdr3_nt
TRBJ2-7,TRBV7-6,-,TRBD1,CASSLGPGGSYEQYF,TGTGCCAGCAGCTTAGGGCCAGGGGGCTCCTACGAGCAGTACTTC
TRBJ2-7,TRBV15,-,-,CATSRDLGLYEQYF,TGTGCCACCAGCAGAGATCTCGGACTCTACGAGCAGTACTTC
TRBJ2-5,TRBV24-1,-,-,CATRASRLEETQYF,TGTGCCACCAGGGCCAGCAGACTCGAAGAGACCCAGTACTTC
TRBJ2-2,TRBV19,-,-,CASSIQLYTGELFF,TGTGCCAGTAGTATCCAGTTATACACCGGGGAGCTGTTTTTT
TRBJ2-2,TRBV12-5,-,TRBD1,CASGLVLGGRYTGELFF,TGTGCTAGTGGTTTGGTACTAGGGGGCCGGTACACCGGGGAGCTGTTTTTT
TRBJ2-3,TRBV5-8,-,TRBD2,CASSFGGVYTQYF,TGTGCCAGCAGCTTTGGGGGGGTATATACGCAGTATTTT
TRBJ1-1,TRBV5-1,-,TRBD1,CASSAQGGTEAFF,TGCGCCAGCAGCGCGCAGGGGGGCACTGAAGCTTTCTTT
TRBJ1-1,TRBV19,-,TRBD1,CASSIGTGRLLNTEAFF,TGTGCCAGTAGTATAGGGACAGGCCGGCTCTTGAACACTGAAGCTTTCTTT
TRBJ1-1,TRBV28,few,-,CASSLRAATEAFF,TGTGCCAGCAGTCTCAGGGCGGCAACTGAAGCTTTCTTT
TRBJ2-7,TRBV28,-,-,CASSPDSYEQYF,TGTGCCAGCAGTCCGGACAGCTACGAGCAGTACTTC
TRBJ1-2,TRBV12-3/TRBV12-4,-,-,CASRERGTDGYTF,TGTGCCAGCAGGGAACGGGGAACGGATGGCTACACCTTC
TRBJ1-5,TRBV21-1,-,-,CASIPTGRQPQHF,TGTGCCAGCATCCCGACAGGGAGGCAGCCCCAGCATTTT
TRBJ1-1,TRBV4-1,-,-,CASSQGGSTEAFF,TGCGCCAGCAGCCAAGGAGGTAGCACTGAAGCTTTCTTT